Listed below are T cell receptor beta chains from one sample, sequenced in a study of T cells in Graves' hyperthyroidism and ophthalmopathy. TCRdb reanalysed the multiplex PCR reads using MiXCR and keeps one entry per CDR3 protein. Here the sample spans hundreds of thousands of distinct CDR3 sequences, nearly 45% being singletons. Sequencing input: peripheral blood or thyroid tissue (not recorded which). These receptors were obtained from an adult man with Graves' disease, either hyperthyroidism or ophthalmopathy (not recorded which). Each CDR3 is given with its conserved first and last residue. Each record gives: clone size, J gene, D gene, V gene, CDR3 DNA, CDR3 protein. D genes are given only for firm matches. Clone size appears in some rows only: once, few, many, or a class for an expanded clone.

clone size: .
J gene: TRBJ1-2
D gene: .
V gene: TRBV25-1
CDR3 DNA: TGTGCCAGCAGTGAAAATAACCAGGGTTTTTATGGCTACACCTTC
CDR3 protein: CASSENNQGFYGYTF

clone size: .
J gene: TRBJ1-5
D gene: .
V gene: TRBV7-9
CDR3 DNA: TGTGCCAGCAGCTCCTGGGACGGTCTGGGGTATCAGCCCCAGCATTTT
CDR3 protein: CASSSWDGLGYQPQHF

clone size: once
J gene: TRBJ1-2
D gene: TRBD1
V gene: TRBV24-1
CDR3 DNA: TGTGCCACCAGTGATACCGGACAGGGGAACTATGGCTACACCTTC
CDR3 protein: CATSDTGQGNYGYTF

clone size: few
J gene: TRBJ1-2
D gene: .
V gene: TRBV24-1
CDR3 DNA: TGTGCCAGCTCACCAGATCAGGGGTATGGCTACACCTTC
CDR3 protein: CASSPDQGYGYTF

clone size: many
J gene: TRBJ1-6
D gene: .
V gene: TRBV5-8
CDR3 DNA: TGTGCCAGCAGCTTGGACGGTAATAATTCACCCCTCCACTTT
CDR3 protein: CASSLDGNNSPLHF

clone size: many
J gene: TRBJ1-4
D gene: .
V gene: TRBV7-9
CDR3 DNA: TGTGCCAGCAGCACAGGACAGTCCACAACTAATGAAAAACTGTTTTTT
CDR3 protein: CASSTGQSTTNEKLFF

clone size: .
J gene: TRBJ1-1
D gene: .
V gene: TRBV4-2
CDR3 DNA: TGTGCCAGCAGCCAAGAACCGGGCCAGGGGACAAACACTGAAGCTTTCTTT
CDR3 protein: CASSQEPGQGTNTEAFF

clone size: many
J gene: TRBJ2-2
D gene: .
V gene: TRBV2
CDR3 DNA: TGTGCCAGCAGCCTAAGTTACACCGGGGAGCTGTTTTTT
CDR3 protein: CASSLSYTGELFF

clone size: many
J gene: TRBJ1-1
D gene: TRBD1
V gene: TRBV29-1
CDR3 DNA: TGCAGCGTTGAATCGACAGGGACCACTGAAGCTTTCTTT
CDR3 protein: CSVESTGTTEAFF

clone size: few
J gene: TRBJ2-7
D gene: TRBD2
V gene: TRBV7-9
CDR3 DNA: TGTGCCAGCAGCCCAAGCGGGAGTAACTACGAGCAGTACTTC
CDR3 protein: CASSPSGSNYEQYF

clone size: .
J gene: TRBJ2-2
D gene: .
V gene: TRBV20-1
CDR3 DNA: TGCAGTGCGTTCCGCGGGACAGCGAACACCGGGGAGCTGTTTTTT
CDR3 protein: CSAFRGTANTGELFF

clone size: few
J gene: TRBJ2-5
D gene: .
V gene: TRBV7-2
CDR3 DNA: TGTGCCAGCAGCTTAATCCCACAAGAGACCCAGTACTTC
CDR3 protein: CASSLIPQETQYF

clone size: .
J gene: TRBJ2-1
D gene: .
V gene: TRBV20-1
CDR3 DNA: TGCAGTGCTAGCGGGAGCTCCTACAATGAGCAGTTCTTC
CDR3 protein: CSASGSSYNEQFF

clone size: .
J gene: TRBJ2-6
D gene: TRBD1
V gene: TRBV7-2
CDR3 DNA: TGTGCCAGCAGCTCCTACAGGGGCGCCAGCTCTGGGGCCAACGTCCTGACTTTC
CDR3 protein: CASSSYRGASSGANVLTF

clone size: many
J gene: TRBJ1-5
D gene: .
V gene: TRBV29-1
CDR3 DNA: TGCAGCGTTGAAGTAGGAAGGGAGCAGCCCCAGCATTTT
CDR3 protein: CSVEVGREQPQHF

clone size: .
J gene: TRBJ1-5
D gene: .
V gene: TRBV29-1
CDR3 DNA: TGCAGCTTGGGGAGGGTGGATCAGCCCCAGCATTTT
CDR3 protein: CSLGRVDQPQHF

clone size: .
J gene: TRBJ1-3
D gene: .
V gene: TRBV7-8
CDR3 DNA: TGTGCCAGCAGCTTAGATGGGGTTATGGGAAACACCATATATTTT
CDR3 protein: CASSLDGVMGNTIYF